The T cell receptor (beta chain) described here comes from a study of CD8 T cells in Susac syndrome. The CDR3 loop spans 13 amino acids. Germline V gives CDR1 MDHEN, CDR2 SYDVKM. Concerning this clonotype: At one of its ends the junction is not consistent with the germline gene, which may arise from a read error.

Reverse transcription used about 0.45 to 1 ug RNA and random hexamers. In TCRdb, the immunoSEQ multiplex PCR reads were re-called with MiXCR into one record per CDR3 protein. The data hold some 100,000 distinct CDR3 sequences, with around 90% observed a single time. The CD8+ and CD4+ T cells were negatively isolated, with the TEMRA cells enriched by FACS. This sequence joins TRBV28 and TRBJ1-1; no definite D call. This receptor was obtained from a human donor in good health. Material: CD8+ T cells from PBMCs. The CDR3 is CASTARRNSEAFF. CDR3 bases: TGTGCCAGCACGGCCAGAAGGAACTCTGAAGCTTTCTTT. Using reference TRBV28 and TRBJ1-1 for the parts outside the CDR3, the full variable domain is DVKVTQSSRYLVKRTGEKVFLECVQDMDHENMFWYRQDPGLGLRLIYFSYDVKMKEKGDIPEGYSVSREKKERFSLILESASTNQTSMYLCASTARRNSEAFFGQGTRLTVV.